This TCR beta chain was recovered during a study of somatic mutations in cytotoxic T cells in rheumatoid arthritis. Notes on the study in general: Multiple comparisons were not accounted for in the slight TRBV07 underrepresentation seen in rheumatoid arthritis patients.

The assay was immunoSEQ multiplex PCR, and TCRdb's table has in-frame clones only and misses some. The top ten clones hold 12% of a sample with about 10,000 clones, over 75% of them seen once. On this clone: Its antigen is as yet unknown.

The CDR3 consists of 15 residues. V was pared by 3 bases and J by 2 bases, with 4 bases of the junction left unmatched. Germline V gives CDR1 SGDLS, CDR2 YYNGEE. Material for sequencing was CD8+ T cells sorted from blood. The TCR sequence derives from an adult with rheumatoid arthritis. The V gene is TRBV9, the J gene TRBJ2-1; 8 nucleotides line up with TRBD1. In DNA, the CDR3 is TGTGCCAGCAGCGGTCGACAGGGGACCTACAATGAGCAGTTCTTC. Its protein is CASSGRQGTYNEQFF.